The 24 T cell receptor beta chains presented below share a single source sample, sequenced in a study of blood T cell dynamics during melanoma immunotherapy. The time point here: pre-treatment baseline. Assay used: immunoSEQ multiplex PCR; TCRdb lists only in-frame clones, some missing. The data hold some 13,000 clones, with approximately 86% observed a single time. This material consisted of blood, taken from a patient treated with checkpoint blockade. These receptors were taken from a human donor with melanoma.

V usage is TRBV13 and J usage is TRBJ2-1, with D hard to call. The CDR3 loop spans 12 amino acids. V was clipped by 3 bases and J by 5 bases, with 5 bases between them. The germline CDR1 and CDR2 sequences are PRHDT and FYEKMQ (reference sequence). CDR3 in amino acids: CASSFGNNEQFF. In DNA form, the CDR3 reads TGTGCCAGCAGCTTTGGCAACAATGAGCAGTTCTTC.

The V gene is TRBV18, the J gene TRBJ2-7; 10 bases map to TRBD1. The V gene's germline CDR1 is KGHSH and CDR2 LQKENI. The CDR3 runs 15 residues. The J segment lost 5 bases and the V segment lost 0 bases, leaving 4 bases of the junction unmatched. This CDR3 is CASSPPTGGRDEQYF. The CDR3 DNA reads TGTGCCAGCTCACCACCGACAGGGGGCAGGGACGAGCAGTACTTC. The full variable domain, its missing parts supplied by reference TRBV18 and TRBJ2-7, is NAGVMQNPRHLVRRRGQEARLRCSPMKGHSHVYWYRQLPEEGLKFMVYLQKENIIDESGMPKERFSAEFPKEGPSILRIQQVVRGDSAAYFCASSPPTGGRDEQYFGPGTRLTVT.

This sequence joins TRBV6-6 and TRBJ2-1; D call uncertain. V was trimmed by 2 bases and J by 7 bases, leaving 12 bases between them. This CDR3 comprises 14 residues. CDR1 is MNHNY, CDR2 SVGAGI, per germline (reference sequence). The CDR3, as DNA: TGTGCCAGCAGTTACGAGATCGGTGGGAATGAGCAGTTCTTC. Translated, it gives CASSYEIGGNEQFF.

The CDR3 DNA follows: TGTGCCAGCAGCAATCCTCAGACAGGACACAATGAGCAGTTCTTC. It yields the protein CASSNPQTGHNEQFF. V is TRBV21-1 and J is TRBJ2-1; the table's TRBD1 call for D was not verified on the DNA. TRBV21-1 is designated a pseudogene. The CDR3 extends over 15 amino acids.

The sample holds a few counts of this clone. The genes are TRBV7-6 and TRBJ2-5, with 13 bases fitting TRBD2. Germline V gene data show CDR1 as SGHVS and CDR2 as FNYEAQ. The CDR3 consists of 18 residues. J was trimmed by 0 bases and V by 2 bases; bases with no gene match: 6. The CDR3 spells CASSLSGTSGKYQETQYF. CDR3 in DNA: TGTGCCAGCAGCTTATCGGGGACTAGCGGGAAATACCAAGAGACCCAGTACTTC.

This sequence joins TRBV9 and TRBJ1-5; D is perhaps TRBD1 (5 bases). The CDR3 is 18 residues long. Germline CDR1 reads SGDLS; CDR2 reads YYNGEE. V gave up 3 bases and J gave up 4 bases, with 23 bases separating them. The CDR3 region is CASSAHSPGPGGNQPQHF. The CDR3 coding sequence is TGTGCCAGCAGCGCCCACTCCCCGGGCCCGGGGGGAAATCAGCCCCAGCATTTT.

The V and J genes are TRBV10-3 and TRBJ2-2; D might be TRBD2 (5 bases). With 3 bases removed from V and 1 base from J, the gap between germline ends came to 12 bases. The CDR3 consists of 16 residues. Looked up from germline, CDR1 is ENHRY and CDR2 is SYGVKD. The CDR3 spells CAISDEAGRNTGELFF. The CDR3 nucleotides are TGTGCCATCAGTGACGAGGCGGGTAGGAACACCGGGGAGCTGTTTTTT.

The chain uses TRBV27 and TRBJ2-2; 7 bases match TRBD2. Per the germline V gene, CDR1 is MNHEY and CDR2 is SMNVEV (reference sequence). The V gene end was trimmed by 2 bases and the J gene end by 5 bases; junction bases not matched to a gene: 5. The CDR3 spans 15 residues. The DNA of the CDR3 is TGTGCCAGCAGTTTAGGCGGGAGCGGTACCGGGGAGCTGTTTTTT. Protein: CASSLGGSGTGELFF.

This chain connects TRBV7-9 to TRBJ2-1; 9 bases are shared with TRBD2. The CDR3 runs 17 residues. Germline loops: CDR1 SEHNR, CDR2 FQNEAQ (reference sequence). With V trimmed by 7 bases and J by 3 bases, 13 bases remained unmatched. Here the CDR3 reads CASTPERGADYYNEQFF. The CDR3, as DNA: TGTGCCAGCACCCCCGAGCGGGGGGCCGATTACTACAATGAGCAGTTCTTC.

The chain joins TRBV11-3 to TRBJ2-2, with 8 bases aligning to TRBD1. The germline V gene has CDR1 SGHNT and CDR2 YENEEA. The CDR3 is 15 residues long. V was pared by 5 bases and J by 5 bases, with 7 bases of the junction left unmatched. The CDR3 loop reads CASSPGTGYTGELFF. The DNA for the CDR3 is TGTGCCAGCAGCCCAGGGACAGGTTATACCGGGGAGCTGTTTTTT.

CDR3 loop: CASSLVAGVENIQYF. DNA for the CDR3: TGCGCCAGCAGCTTGGTCGCAGGAGTGGAAAACATTCAGTACTTC. The genes are TRBV5-1 and TRBJ2-4; no clear D gene. In germline, CDR1 is SGHRS, CDR2 YFSETQ. This CDR3 is built from 15 residues. Trimming took 0 bases from V and 5 from J, leaving 12 bases between them.

The sample holds one count of this clone. V and J are TRBV7-2 and TRBJ2-1; perhaps TRBD2 as D (5 bases). Germline-derived CDR1 and CDR2 are SGHTA and FQGNSA. V lost 1 base and J lost 8, with 21 bases in between. The length of the CDR3 is 17 residues. The CDR3 nucleotides read TGTGCCAGCAGCTTAGAAGGAGGAATTTTCGAATTCGATGAGCAGTTCTTC. Translation gives CASSLEGGIFEFDEQFF.

The sample holds one count of this clone. The chain uses TRBV6-5 and TRBJ1-1; weak D call: TRBD1 (6 bases). Trimming stripped 6 bases from V and 5 bases from J, with 13 bases between. CDR3 length: 13 amino acids. The germline V gene has CDR1 MNHEY and CDR2 SVGAGI. CDR3 protein: CASRPSDRTEAFF. The CDR3 DNA reads as TGTGCCAGCAGACCCAGTGACAGGACTGAAGCTTTCTTT.

V usage is TRBV29-1 and J usage is TRBJ1-4; D is ambiguous. This CDR3 has 12 residues. The V gene lost 6 bases and the J gene lost 5 bases, with 10 bases spanning the gap. Germline V gene lookup returns CDR1 SQVTM and CDR2 ANQGSEA. In DNA form, the CDR3 reads TGCAGCGTGGCTGGGCCAAATGAAAAACTGTTTTTT. It encodes CSVAGPNEKLFF.

This chain connects TRBV6-1 to TRBJ2-7; unclear D gene. Germline V CDR1 and CDR2: MNHNS, SASEGT. This CDR3 comprises 13 residues. V lost 3 bases and J lost 6, with 12 bases in between. The CDR3 spells CASSDPPLGEQYF. CDR3 DNA: TGTGCCAGCAGTGACCCCCCCCTGGGCGAGCAGTACTTC.

This clone was recorded a few times. CDR3 sequence: CASSDSHSNQPQHF. The DNA for the CDR3 is TGTGCCAGCAGTGACAGCCATAGCAATCAGCCCCAGCATTTT. The chain couples TRBV2 to TRBJ1-5; the D is unclear. There are 14 residues in the CDR3. The germline V gene encodes CDR1 SNHLY and CDR2 FYNNEI. V was pared by 3 bases and J by 0 bases, with 6 bases between.

J is TRBJ1-2 and V is TRBV5-1, with D unresolved. Germline CDR1 reads SGHRS; CDR2 reads YFSETQ. CDR3 length: 14 amino acids. The V end was cut by 3 bases, the J end by 1 base, with 10 bases between. Here the CDR3 DNA reads TGCGCCAGCAGCTGGGGTGGGGATAACTATGGCTACACCTTC. It encodes CASSWGGDNYGYTF. The whole variable domain, remainder taken from reference TRBV5-1 and TRBJ1-2, is KAGVTQTPRYLIKTRGQQVTLSCSPISGHRSVSWYQQTPGQGLQFLFEYFSETQRNKGNFPGRFSGRQFSNSRSEMNVSTLELGDSALYLCASSWGGDNYGYTFGSGTRLTVV.

The gene calls are TRBV11-3 and TRBJ2-2; 9 bases match TRBD2. Germline V CDR1 and CDR2: SGHNT, YENEEA. After removal of 5 bases from V and 4 bases from J, the junction contained 8 bases not matched to a gene. This CDR3 is 16 amino acids long. Here the CDR3 DNA reads TGTGCCAGCAGCAGATCGTGGCGGGGGGGCACCGGGGAGCTGTTTTTT. Protein sequence: CASSRSWRGGTGELFF.

The rearrangement joins TRBV7-9 to TRBJ2-7; D possibly corresponds to TRBD2 (5 bases). CDR1 is SEHNR, CDR2 FQNEAQ, per germline (reference sequence). CDR3 length equals 17 residues. Trimming left V 4 bases short and J 0 bases short, with 19 bases between. The CDR3 DNA reads as TGTGCCAGCAGCTCGCCATCTAGGGAAGGGAGCTCCTACGAGCAGTACTTC. Its translation: CASSSPSREGSSYEQYF. The full variable domain, with the rest looked up from reference TRBV7-9 and TRBJ2-7, is DTGVSQNPRHKITKRGQNVTFRCDPISEHNRLYWYRQTLGQGPEFLTYFQNEAQLEKSRLLSDRFSAERPKGSFSTLEIQRTEQGDSAMYLCASSSPSREGSSYEQYFGPGTRLTVT.

The V gene is TRBV5-8, the J gene TRBJ1-1, with D unresolved. Trimming took off 5 bases at V and 0 bases at J, with 14 bases between the two ends. Germline V gene sequence: CDR1 SGHTS, CDR2 YDEGEE. The length of the CDR3 is 15 residues. The CDR3 nucleotides read TGTGCCAGCAGTCCTCAGAGCACCATGAACACTGAAGCTTTCTTT. This codes for CASSPQSTMNTEAFF.

The chain carries TRBV7-3 and TRBJ2-3; 8 nucleotides align to TRBD2. V was pared by 1 base and J by 4 bases, with 4 bases of the junction left unmatched. Per the germline V gene, CDR1 is SGHTA and CDR2 is FQGTGA. This CDR3 is 15 amino acids long. CDR3: CASSLKAGDADTQYF. Here the CDR3 DNA reads TGTGCCAGCAGCTTAAAAGCGGGAGATGCAGATACGCAGTATTTT.

The genes are TRBV30 and TRBJ1-4; no firm D call. Between the trimmed V and J ends, which lost 2 bases and 1 base, there was a span of 8 bases. This CDR3 spans 14 amino acids. Germline loops: CDR1 GTSNPN, CDR2 SVGIG (reference sequence). The CDR3, as DNA: TGTGCCTGGAGTCGAATGAGAACTAATGAAAAACTGTTTTTT. Protein: CAWSRMRTNEKLFF. Drawing the rest from reference TRBV30 and TRBJ1-4, the complete variable domain is SQTIHQWPATLVQPVGSPLSLECTVEGTSNPNLYWYRQAAGRGLQLLFYSVGIGQISSEVPQNLSASRPQDRQFILSSKKLLLSDSGFYLCAWSRMRTNEKLFFGSGTQLSVL.

The chain recombines TRBV19 with TRBJ1-5; maybe TRBD1 (5 bases). V lost 0 bases and J 0 bases, leaving 6 bases between the germline ends. Germline CDR1 reads LNHDA; CDR2 reads SQIVND (reference sequence). CDR3 length: 15 residues. This CDR3 is CASSIDRGSNQPQHF. The CDR3 DNA reads TGTGCCAGTAGTATAGATAGGGGTAGCAATCAGCCCCAGCATTTT.

The V gene is TRBV9, the J gene TRBJ2-2; D possibly matches TRBD1 or TRBD2 (5 bases each). This CDR3 is built from 14 residues. The ends were cut back, 5 bases at V and 0 bases at J, with 8 bases in the middle. The germline CDR1 and CDR2 sequences are SGDLS and YYNGEE. CDR3 bases: TGTGCCAGCAGGCCGGGACCGAACACCGGGGAGCTGTTTTTT. It translates to CASRPGPNTGELFF.